This entry lists 30 T cell receptor beta chains sequenced from one sample in a study of blood T cells in healthy people across ages. Sample-barcoded 5' priming and a J-beta primer mix drove a second PCR of roughly 6 to 12 cycles. TCRdb re-derived calls from the 5' RACE reads in MiXCR, one entry per CDR3 protein. This sample has around 1,600,000 distinct CDR3 sequences, with approximately 42% found just once. The sample consisted of blood. The source of these receptors is a young woman in good health.

The chain recombines TRBV24-1 with TRBJ2-1; 8 bases are a match to TRBD2. Germline CDR1 is KGHDR and CDR2 is SFDVKD. The CDR3 loop spans 17 amino acids. Unmatched junction bases numbered 9, after V lost 0 bases and J lost 6 bases. The CDR3 sequence: CATSDLPTREEGNEQFF. The CDR3, as DNA: TGTGCCACCAGTGATTTGCCTACGCGGGAGGAGGGCAATGAGCAGTTCTTC.

This clonotype came up once. J is TRBJ2-3 and V is TRBV4-1; possibly TRBD2 for D (6 bases). Germline-derived CDR1 and CDR2 are MGHRA and YSYEKL. Deletions cut 1 base from V and 2 bases from J, with 13 bases between. The length of the CDR3 is 16 residues. The CDR3 is CASSQVSPSATDTQYF. The CDR3 bases are TGCGCCAGCAGCCAAGTTTCGCCTAGCGCCACAGATACGCAGTATTTT.

A few counts support this clonotype. The V call is TRBV5-1, the J call TRBJ2-3, with D perhaps TRBD1 or TRBD2 (5 bases each). The germline gives CDR1 SGHRS, CDR2 YFSETQ. The CDR3 loop spans 14 amino acids. The V and J ends lost 5 bases and 2 bases respectively, with 12 bases between them. CDR3 nucleotides: TGCGCCAGCAGAGGGGAGACAAACACAGATACGCAGTATTTT. As protein: CASRGETNTDTQYF.

This sequence joins TRBV12-3 or TRBV12-4 and TRBJ2-1; no firm D call. The CDR3 spans 13 residues. Trimming took 6 bases from V and 13 from J, leaving 19 bases between them. The CDR3 nucleotides read TGTGCCAGCAGGGGTAGGGTAGCTGATTTCCAGTTCTTC. Translation: CASRGRVADFQFF.

This clonotype was recorded a few times. The chain recombines TRBV24-1 with TRBJ2-1, with a weak D call TRBD1 (6 bases). V was shortened by 10 bases and J by 3 bases, with 12 bases between the two germline ends. Germline-derived CDR1 and CDR2 are KGHDR and SFDVKD. There are 13 residues in the CDR3. DNA of the CDR3: TGTGCCACTGAGGACAGCCTCTACAATGAGCAGTTCTTC. Its translation is CATEDSLYNEQFF.

At least ten counts were recorded for this clonotype. This rearrangement joins TRBV27 to TRBJ2-3; 7 bases align to TRBD1. CDR3 length: 15 residues. Trimming at V came to 5 bases and at J to 2 bases, leaving 7 bases not matched to a gene. CDR1 and CDR2 (germline): MNHEY, SMNVEV (reference sequence). CDR3 nucleotide sequence: TGTGCCAGCAGTCCCTTGACAGGGAACACAGATACGCAGTATTTT. This encodes CASSPLTGNTDTQYF.

The chain joins TRBV5-1 to TRBJ1-2; a possible D gene is TRBD1 (5 bases). The CDR3 spans 13 residues. Trimming took 0 bases from V and 6 from J, leaving 9 bases between them. Germline V lookup: CDR1 SGHRS, CDR2 YFSETQ. The CDR3 reads CASSLVETDGYTF. DNA for the CDR3: TGCGCCAGCAGCTTGGTGGAGACAGATGGCTACACCTTC.

Concerning this clonotype itself: Since a much larger clone is just one base distant, this may be a read error. The chain combines TRBV14 with TRBJ2-1; 10 nucleotides align to TRBD2. The CDR3 sequence is 15 residues long. V was pared by 6 bases and J by 8 bases, with 10 bases of the junction left unmatched. CDR1 is SGHDN, CDR2 FVKESK, per germline. The CDR3 is CASSPLEAGGDEQFF. The CDR3 coding sequence is TGTGCCAGCAGTCCGCTTGAAGCGGGAGGGGATGAGCAGTTCTTC.

Details on this clonotype: Compared with germline, one end of the junction differs, possibly owing to a read error. The chain's CDR3 is CGVEGVGGLYNEQFF. The CDR3, as DNA: TGCGGCGTTGAAGGGGTGGGGGGCCTATACAATGAGCAGTTCTTC. V usage is TRBV29-1 and J usage is TRBJ2-1; D may match TRBD1 or TRBD2 (6 bases each). CDR3 size: 15 residues. Germline CDR1 is SQVTM and CDR2 is ANQGSEA.

This clonotype was detected ten times or more. The V call is TRBV5-1, the J call TRBJ2-5, with D perhaps matching TRBD1 (5 bases). CDR1 and CDR2 (germline): SGHRS, YFSETQ. V was pared by 4 bases and J by 0 bases, with 16 bases between. CDR3 length equals 16 residues. DNA for the CDR3: TGCGCCAGCAGCCATCCTATGGGGCAGTACCAAGAGACCCAGTACTTC. Translation: CASSHPMGQYQETQYF.

This clonotype occurred a few times. V is TRBV4-3 and J is TRBJ2-3; D ambiguous. CDR1 is LGHNA and CDR2 is YSLEER in the germline V gene. CDR3 length: 13 amino acids. V was trimmed by 3 bases and J by 2 bases, leaving 6 bases between them. CDR3 nucleotide sequence: TGCGCCAGCAGCCAGACCGTCACAGATACGCAGTATTTT. This sequence encodes CASSQTVTDTQYF.

The V and J genes are TRBV6-5 and TRBJ2-5; D may be TRBD2 (6 bases). TRBJ2-7 explains the end of the DNA better; the J call may be wrong. CDR3 length: 16 amino acids. Germline CDR1 MNHEY, CDR2 SVGAGI. The CDR3 is CASSYAQSTRNREQYF. The DNA of the CDR3 is TGTGCCAGCAGTTACGCCCAGTCGACTAGGAACCGCGAGCAGTACTTC.

The chain has TRBV6-5 and TRBJ2-5; D is undetermined. This CDR3 has 13 amino acids. Trimming took off 4 bases at V and 11 bases at J, with 17 bases between the two ends. Germline V gene data show CDR1 as MNHEY and CDR2 as SVGAGI. Here the CDR3 DNA reads TGTGCCAGCAGTTTACAAGAGGACGGTGAGCAGTACTTC. This encodes CASSLQEDGEQYF.

The chain links TRBV25-1 to TRBJ2-3, with a weak D call TRBD2 (6 bases). Germline V gene lookup returns CDR1 MGHDK and CDR2 SYGVNS. V lost 7 bases to trimming and J lost 7 bases, with 15 bases between them. The CDR3 spans 13 residues. Here the CDR3 DNA reads TGTGCCAGCACCTCAGGCCTAGCGAATACGCAGTATTTT. Its protein is CASTSGLANTQYF.

This sequence joins TRBV28 and TRBJ2-4; 8 bases align to TRBD1. The germline V gene has CDR1 MDHEN and CDR2 SYDVKM. CDR3 size: 15 residues. J gave up 2 bases and V 8 bases, and 8 bases lay outside the gene matches. For the CDR3, the DNA is TGTGCCAGCTTGACGACAGGGGCGTCCAAAAACATTCAGTACTTC. This gives the protein CASLTTGASKNIQYF.

The chain links TRBV29-1 to TRBJ1-1; 8 nucleotides align to TRBD1. The V segment lost 7 bases and the J segment 4 bases; nucleotides outside the gene matches: 2. The CDR3 runs to 11 residues. CDR1 is SQVTM, CDR2 ANQGSEA, per germline. The CDR3 DNA reads as TGCAGCGCTACAGGGGGCACTGAAGCTTTCTTT. This sequence encodes CSATGGTEAFF.

V gene TRBV25-1 combines with J gene TRBJ1-2; possibly TRBD1 for D (6 bases). The CDR3 spans 13 residues. From germline, CDR1 is MGHDK and CDR2 SYGVNS. V was shortened by 1 base and J by 8 bases, with 11 bases between the two germline ends. This CDR3 is CASSEWTAEGYTF. The CDR3 DNA follows: TGTGCCAGCAGTGAATGGACAGCGGAGGGCTACACCTTC.

The chain employs TRBV20-1 and TRBJ2-7; no clear D gene. Trimming shortened V by 7 bases and J by 0 bases, and 13 bases separated the two germline ends. This CDR3 is built from 13 residues. The V gene's germline CDR1 is DFQATT and CDR2 SNEGSKA (reference sequence). The DNA of the CDR3 is TGCAGTGAAGGACGGACGAGCTCCTACGAGCAGTACTTC. Translating it yields CSEGRTSSYEQYF.

CDR3 DNA sequence: TGTGCCAGCAGCTTAGCCTGGGGACAGCTGAGCTCCTACAATGAGCAGTTCTTC. Protein: CASSLAWGQLSSYNEQFF. This chain uses TRBV7-8 with TRBJ2-1, with 7 bases aligning to TRBD1. From germline, CDR1 is SGHVS and CDR2 FQNEAQ. The V and J ends lost 0 bases and 0 bases, in that order; junction bases with no gene match: 8. The CDR3 has 18 amino acids.

This clonotype was recorded a few times. The chain combines TRBV20-1 with TRBJ2-5; no reliable D call. The better agreement between TRBJ2-7 and the DNA end casts doubt on the J call. The CDR3 runs 13 residues. Germline V gene sequence: CDR1 DFQATT, CDR2 SNEGSKA (reference sequence). CDR3 DNA sequence: TGCAGTGCTAGGTACTTGTACACCTACGAGCAGTACTTC. It yields the protein CSARYLYTYEQYF.

The chain couples TRBV10-2 to TRBJ1-1; D possibly corresponds to TRBD1 (6 bases). V gave up 7 bases and J gave up 1 base, with 13 bases separating them. The CDR3 spans 14 residues. Germline V gene data show CDR1 as WSHSY and CDR2 as SAAADI. CDR3 amino acids: CASKGDRRNTEAFF. The CDR3 DNA reads as TGCGCCAGCAAGGGTGACAGGAGGAACACTGAAGCTTTCTTT.

This clonotype was counted a few times. V is TRBV10-3 and J is TRBJ2-3, with D perhaps TRBD2 (5 bases). The V gene's germline CDR1 is ENHRY and CDR2 SYGVKD. Trimming removed 3 bases from V and 6 bases from J, with 13 bases in between. The CDR3 sequence is 14 residues long. The CDR3 here is CAISDRAEGDTQYF. CDR3 sequence (DNA): TGTGCCATCAGTGACCGGGCCGAGGGCGATACGCAGTATTTT.

The rearrangement joins TRBV19 to TRBJ2-7; D is perhaps TRBD2 (6 bases). Trimming stripped 5 bases from V and 2 bases from J, with 16 bases between. CDR1 is LNHDA and CDR2 is SQIVND in the germline V gene (reference sequence). The CDR3 extends over 15 amino acids. The CDR3 DNA is TGTGCCAGTAGTCTGGGGGGTATCTCGGCCTACGAGCAGTACTTC. Its protein is CASSLGGISAYEQYF. The entire variable domain, with the rest obtained from reference TRBV19 and TRBJ2-7, is as follows: DGGITQSPKYLFRKEGQNVTLSCEQNLNHDAMYWYRQDPGQGLRLIYYSQIVNDFQKGDIAEGYSVSREKKESFPLTVTSAQKNPTAFYLCASSLGGISAYEQYFGPGTRLTVT.

This sequence joins TRBV7-2 and TRBJ2-7, with no clear D. CDR1 SGHTA and CDR2 FQGNSA come from the germline V gene. This CDR3 contains 14 residues. Trimming pared 5 bases from V and 3 bases from J, leaving 14 bases between. The CDR3 coding sequence is TGTGCCAGCAGCCCGATGACGATGTTCTACGAGCAGTACTTC. Amino acids: CASSPMTMFYEQYF.

J is TRBJ1-5 and V is TRBV20-1; 9 nucleotides agree with TRBD1. Germline V gene data show CDR1 as DFQATT and CDR2 as SNEGSKA (reference sequence). The CDR3 extends over 13 amino acids. V trimming: 6 bases; J trimming: 4 bases; junction bases outside the gene matches: 4. DNA for the CDR3: TGCAGTGCGGCCGGACAGGGGAATCAGCCCCAGCATTTT. This codes for CSAAGQGNQPQHF.

V and J are TRBV12-3 or TRBV12-4 and TRBJ2-7; weak D call: TRBD2 (6 bases). The end of the DNA fits TRBJ2-5 better, so the J call may be wrong. The CDR3 is 15 amino acids. The DNA for the CDR3 is TGTGCCAGCAGTGAGAAGCGGGTCGGGGGTGAGACCCAGTACTTC. It is translated as CASSEKRVGGETQYF.

This clonotype was observed a few times. V gene TRBV10-3 combines with J gene TRBJ2-1; 7 bases are a match to TRBD1. Germline assignment: CDR1 ENHRY and CDR2 SYGVKD. Trimming removed 0 bases from V and 12 bases from J; junction bases left unmatched: 5. The CDR3 spans 13 residues. CDR3 sequence (DNA): TGTGCCATCAGTGAGTCTTACAGGGGCGGGCAGTTCTTC. Translating it yields CAISESYRGGQFF.

This clonotype was observed a handful of times. This chain connects TRBV12-3 or TRBV12-4 to TRBJ2-7, with D perhaps TRBD2 (5 bases). This CDR3 has 13 residues. Trimming left V 3 bases short and J 6 bases short, with 12 bases between. CDR3 sequence (DNA): TGTGCCAGCAGTTTTGAGGGTTTCGGCGAGCAGTACTTC. The encoded protein is CASSFEGFGEQYF.

This clonotype was detected a few times. This sequence joins TRBV12-3 or TRBV12-4 and TRBJ1-2; D perhaps matches TRBD1 (5 bases). The V end was cut by 1 base, the J end by 4 bases, with 13 bases between. CDR3 length equals 15 residues. CDR3 nucleotide sequence: TGTGCCAGCAGTTTAGTTTGGGGACTTGGCTATGGCTACACCTTC. Translated, it gives CASSLVWGLGYGYTF.

A few counts support this clonotype. A junction end diverges from the germline sequence, so it may reflect a read error. This chain links TRBV7-7 with TRBJ2-5; 8 nucleotides line up with TRBD2. The germline gives CDR1 SSHAT, CDR2 FNYEAQ (reference sequence). CDR3 size: 15 residues. The CDR3 DNA sequence: TGTGCTAGCAGCTCCGTAGCGGGAAGGTTGGAGACCCAGTACTTC. Residues: CASSSVAGRLETQYF.